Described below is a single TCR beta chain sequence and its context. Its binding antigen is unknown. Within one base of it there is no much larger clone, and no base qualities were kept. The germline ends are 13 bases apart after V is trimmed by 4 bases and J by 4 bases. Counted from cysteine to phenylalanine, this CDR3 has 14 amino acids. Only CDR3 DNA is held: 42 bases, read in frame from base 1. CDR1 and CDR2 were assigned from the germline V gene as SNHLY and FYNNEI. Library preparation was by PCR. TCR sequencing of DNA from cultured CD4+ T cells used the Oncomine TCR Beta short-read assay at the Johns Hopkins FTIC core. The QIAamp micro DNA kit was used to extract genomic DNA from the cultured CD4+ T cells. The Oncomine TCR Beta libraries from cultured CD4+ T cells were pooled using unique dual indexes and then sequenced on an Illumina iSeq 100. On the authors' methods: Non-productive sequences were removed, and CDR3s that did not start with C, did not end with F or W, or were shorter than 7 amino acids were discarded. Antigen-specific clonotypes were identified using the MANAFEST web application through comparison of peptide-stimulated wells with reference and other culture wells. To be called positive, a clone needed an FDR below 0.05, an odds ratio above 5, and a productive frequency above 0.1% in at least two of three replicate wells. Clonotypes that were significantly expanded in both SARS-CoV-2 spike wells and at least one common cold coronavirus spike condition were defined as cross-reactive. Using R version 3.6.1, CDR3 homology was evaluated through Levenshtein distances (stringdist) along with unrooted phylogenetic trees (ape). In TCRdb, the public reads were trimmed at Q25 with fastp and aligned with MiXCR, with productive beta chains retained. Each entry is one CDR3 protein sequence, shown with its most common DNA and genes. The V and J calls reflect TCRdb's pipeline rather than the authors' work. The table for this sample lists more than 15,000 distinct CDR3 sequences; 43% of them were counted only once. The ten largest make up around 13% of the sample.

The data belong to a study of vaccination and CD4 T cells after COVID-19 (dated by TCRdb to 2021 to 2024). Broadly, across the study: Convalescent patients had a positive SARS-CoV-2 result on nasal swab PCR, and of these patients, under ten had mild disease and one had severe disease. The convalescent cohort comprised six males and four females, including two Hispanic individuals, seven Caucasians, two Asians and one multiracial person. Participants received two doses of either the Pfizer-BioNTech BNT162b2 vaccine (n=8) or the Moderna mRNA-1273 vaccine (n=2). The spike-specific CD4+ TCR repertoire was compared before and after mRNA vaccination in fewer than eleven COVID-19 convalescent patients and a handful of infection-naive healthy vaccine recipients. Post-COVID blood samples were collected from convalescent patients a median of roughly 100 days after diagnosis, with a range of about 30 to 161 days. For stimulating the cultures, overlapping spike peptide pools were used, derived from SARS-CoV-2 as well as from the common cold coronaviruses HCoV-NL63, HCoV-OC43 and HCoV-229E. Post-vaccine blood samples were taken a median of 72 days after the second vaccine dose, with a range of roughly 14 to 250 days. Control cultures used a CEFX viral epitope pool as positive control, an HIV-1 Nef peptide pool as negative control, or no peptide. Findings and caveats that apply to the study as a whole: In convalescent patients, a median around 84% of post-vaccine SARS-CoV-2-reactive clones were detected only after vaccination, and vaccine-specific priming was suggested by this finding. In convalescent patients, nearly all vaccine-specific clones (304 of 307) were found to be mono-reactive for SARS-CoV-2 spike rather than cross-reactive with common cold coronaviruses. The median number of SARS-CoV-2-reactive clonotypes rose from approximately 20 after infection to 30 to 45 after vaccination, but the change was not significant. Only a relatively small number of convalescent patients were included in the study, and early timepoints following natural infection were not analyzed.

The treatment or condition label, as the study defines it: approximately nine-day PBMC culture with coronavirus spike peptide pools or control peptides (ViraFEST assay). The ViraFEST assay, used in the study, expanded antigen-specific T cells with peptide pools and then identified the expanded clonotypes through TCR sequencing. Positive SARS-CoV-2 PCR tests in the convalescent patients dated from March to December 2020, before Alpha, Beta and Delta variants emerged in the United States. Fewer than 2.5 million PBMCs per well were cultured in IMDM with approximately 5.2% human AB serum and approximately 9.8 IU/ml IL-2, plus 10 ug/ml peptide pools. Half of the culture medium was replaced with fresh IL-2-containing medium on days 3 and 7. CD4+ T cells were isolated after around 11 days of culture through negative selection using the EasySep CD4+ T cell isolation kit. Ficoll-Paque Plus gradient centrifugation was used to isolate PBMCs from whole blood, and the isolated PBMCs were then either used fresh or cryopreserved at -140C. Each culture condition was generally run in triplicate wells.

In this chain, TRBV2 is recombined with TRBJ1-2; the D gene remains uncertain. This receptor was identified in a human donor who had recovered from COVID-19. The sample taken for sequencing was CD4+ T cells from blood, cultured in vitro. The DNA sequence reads TGTGCCAGCAGTGGGACGGCCGATTCCTATGGCTACACCTTC. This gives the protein CASSGTADSYGYTF.